Shown below are 14 T cell receptor beta chains from a single sample sequenced in a study of radiation and T cells in renal cell carcinoma. Time point noted: blood 2 weeks post-SBRT. Treatment described: 15 Gy SBRT to primary tumor, nephrectomy 4 weeks later. Assay used: immunoSEQ multiplex PCR; TCRdb lists only in-frame clones, some missing. The table has tens of thousands of clones, 70% to 90% seen once. Sequenced material: blood, taken from a patient whose treatment included radiotherapy and nephrectomy. The source of these receptors is a woman between 50 and 59 years old with renal cell carcinoma.

In this sample, this clone turned up once. The CDR3 coding sequence is TGTGCCAGCAGCGTAGATCTGCGTGACCCCTACGAGCAGTACTTC. Protein: CASSVDLRDPYEQYF. This sequence joins TRBV9 and TRBJ2-5; D unclear. Matching the DNA end better, TRBJ2-7 makes the J call doubtful. CDR3 length: 15 amino acids. Germline-derived CDR1 and CDR2 are SGDLS and YYNGEE.

The chain links TRBV19 to TRBJ1-2; D might be TRBD1 (6 bases). The CDR3 runs to 12 residues. The germline V and J ends were trimmed by 6 bases and 4 bases, with 9 bases remaining between them. Germline V gene data show CDR1 as LNHDA and CDR2 as SQIVND (reference sequence). In DNA, the CDR3 is TGTGCCAGTAGCAGACAGGCCTATGGCTACACCTTC. The encoded protein is CASSRQAYGYTF.

The chain uses TRBV9 and TRBJ2-2, with 8 nucleotides matching TRBD2. CDR3 length: 14 residues. Trimming cost V 4 bases and J 6 bases; bases outside gene matches: 5. Germline CDR1 and CDR2: SGDLS and YYNGEE. The CDR3 loop reads CASSPGGLAGELFF. The CDR3 DNA is TGTGCCAGCAGCCCGGGGGGGTTGGCCGGGGAGCTGTTTTTT.

The rearrangement uses TRBV28 and TRBJ2-1, with TRBD1 matching 7 bases. The CDR3 spans 14 residues. Germline CDR1 and CDR2: MDHEN and SYDVKM. V shed 6 bases and J 2 bases; nucleotides not matched to a gene: 4. The CDR3 reads CASRTGPTYNEQFF. CDR3 DNA: TGTGCCAGCAGGACAGGGCCGACCTACAATGAGCAGTTCTTC.

The chain couples TRBV19 to TRBJ2-3, with TRBD2 matching 14 bases. V lost 4 bases and J lost 4; bases outside the gene matches: 1. CDR3 length equals 15 residues. Germline V gene sequence: CDR1 LNHDA, CDR2 SQIVND (reference sequence). The CDR3 reads CASSRTSGRPDTQYF. In DNA, the CDR3 is TGTGCCAGTAGTAGGACTAGCGGGAGGCCAGATACGCAGTATTTT.

The chain uses TRBV18 and TRBJ2-5; D call uncertain. The CDR3 runs to 11 residues. Trimming removed 3 bases at V and 2 bases at J, with 1 base between. The germline CDR1 and CDR2 sequences are KGHSH and LQKENI. The CDR3 is CASSPQETQYF. The CDR3 coding sequence is TGTGCCAGCTCACCGCAAGAGACCCAGTACTTC.

The rearrangement links TRBV6-1 to TRBJ1-2, with D hard to call. Looked up from germline, CDR1 is MNHNS and CDR2 is SASEGT. The germline V and J ends were trimmed by 4 bases and 5 bases, with 8 bases remaining between them. This CDR3 contains 12 residues. The CDR3 sequence is CASSAPSYGYTF. CDR3 nucleotide sequence: TGTGCCAGCAGTGCCCCCAGTTATGGCTACACCTTC.

A single count supports this clone. The chain joins TRBV18 to TRBJ2-7; D is perhaps TRBD2 (6 bases). This CDR3 is 15 amino acids long. Germline CDR1 and CDR2: KGHSH and LQKENI. The V end lost 0 bases, the J end lost 5 bases, and 14 bases lay between the germline ends. In DNA form, the CDR3 reads TGTGCCAGCTCACCACCTAGCGGATATAAGGACGAGCAGTACTTC. This sequence encodes CASSPPSGYKDEQYF.

Written as DNA, the CDR3 is TGTGCCAGCAGCCCATTGACAGGAAGCTACGAGCAGTACTTC. It is translated as CASSPLTGSYEQYF. V and J are TRBV9 and TRBJ2-7, with D perhaps TRBD1 (6 bases). Trimming took 4 bases from V and 3 from J, leaving 14 bases between them. The CDR3 loop spans 14 amino acids. Germline CDR1 SGDLS, CDR2 YYNGEE. The full variable domain, rest sourced from reference TRBV9 and TRBJ2-7, is DSGVTQTPKHLITATGQRVTLRCSPRSGDLSVYWYQQSLDQGLQFLIQYYNGEERAKGNILERFSAQQFPDLHSELNLSSLELGDSALYFCASSPLTGSYEQYFGPGTRLTVT.

The chain joins TRBV6-5 to TRBJ1-1; 8 bases are a match to TRBD1. Looked up from germline, CDR1 is MNHEY and CDR2 is SVGAGI. The J segment lost 8 bases and the V segment lost 8 bases, leaving 4 bases of the junction unmatched. The CDR3 runs 11 residues. The CDR3 DNA reads as TGTGCCAGCCACCGGACAGGGGAAGCTTTCTTT. It is translated as CASHRTGEAFF.

The chain is built from TRBV7-2 and TRBJ2-1, with D possibly being TRBD1 (6 bases). V was cut by 2 bases and J by 5 bases, with 13 bases left in between. The CDR3 is 15 residues long. Germline values: CDR1 SGHTA, CDR2 FQGNSA. Here the CDR3 reads CASSLSSQGDNEQFF. In nucleotides, the CDR3 is TGTGCCAGCAGCTTAAGTTCACAGGGCGACAATGAGCAGTTCTTC. Drawing the rest from reference TRBV7-2 and TRBJ2-1, the complete variable domain is GAGVSQSPSNKVTEKGKDVELRCDPISGHTALYWYRQSLGQGLEFLIYFQGNSAPDKSGLPSDRFSAERTGGSVSTLTIQRTQQEDSAVYLCASSLSSQGDNEQFFGPGTRLTVL.

The chain recombines TRBV14 with TRBJ1-2; 9 bases map to TRBD1. V lost 4 bases, J lost 3 bases, and 3 bases stayed unmatched. The CDR3 is 14 amino acids. Germline CDR1 is SGHDN and CDR2 is FVKESK. Written as DNA, the CDR3 is TGTGCCAGCAGCCCGGGACAGGGATACTATGGCTACACCTTC. This translates into CASSPGQGYYGYTF.

The V gene is TRBV7-2, the J gene TRBJ2-3; D perhaps matches TRBD2 (6 bases). The CDR3 has 13 amino acids. Trimming pared 7 bases from V and 2 bases from J, leaving 10 bases between. The germline gives CDR1 SGHTA, CDR2 FQGNSA. The CDR3 DNA is TGTGCCAGCACCCGGGGGACCACAGATACGCAGTATTTT. Its protein product is CASTRGTTDTQYF.

J is TRBJ2-1 and V is TRBV4-2; possible D gene TRBD2, 5 bases. Trimming took 6 bases from V and 3 from J, leaving 12 bases between them. CDR1 and CDR2 from the germline V gene are LGHNA and YNFKEQ. The CDR3 length is 14 residues. The CDR3 region is CASRAGADYNEQFF. In DNA, the CDR3 is TGTGCCAGCAGAGCTGGAGCGGACTACAATGAGCAGTTCTTC.